This T cell receptor (beta chain) is from a study of blood T cell repertoires in COVID-19 (dated by TCRdb to about 2020). Study-wide context: Samples from collaborators originated in the United States, Italy and Spain and spanned both the acute and convalescent phases of COVID-19. A de-identified subject ID, COVID-19 status, age in years and sex were almost always included in the sample metadata. The dataset comprised deeply sampled blood TCRbeta repertoires from subjects exposed to, actively infected with, or recovered from COVID-19. The prospective study material was composed of cDNA or gDNA derived from T cells, B-cell-depleted T cells, or PBMCs. Samples came from the ongoing ImmuneRACE study (first 160 participants) plus 1,254 subjects from 6 global collaborators. HLA class I and class II types, where available, came from metadata supplied by the sample provider rather than from assay-based typing. The repertoires were made available in a free public database intended to serve as a resource for research on the immune response to SARS-CoV-2. Paper-wide results and their limitations: Clinical and demographic metadata were provided uncurated, with the amount varying by source and participant.

CDR1 LGHDT and CDR2 YNNKEL are derived from the germline V gene (reference sequence). Deletion took 0 bases off V and 9 bases off J, with a span of 17 bases between the germline ends. The CDR3 runs 15 amino acids, cysteine and phenylalanine included. The retained sequence is limited to the CDR3, 45 bases, with the frame set at the first base. TCRbeta CDR3 regions were amplified from genomic DNA using the immunoSEQ Assay, a bias-controlled multiplex PCR. The authors' pipeline ran thus. Nucleated cell counts per sample were estimated from amplification of reference gene primers within the assay. To quantify the absolute abundance of each unique TCRbeta CDR3 rearrangement, sequence reads were collapsed and filtered. For each sample, productive Simpson clonality was calculated as the square root of Simpson's diversity index across productive rearrangements. TCRdb provides this immuneACCESS table in a form limited to in-frame rearrangements. Some clones are lacking; in checked studies, under half of them reflect an unresolved V gene, and why the rest are absent is not known. For V, J and clone size, that table is used; D and trimming come from the DNA. This sample is represented by around 310,000 clones; about 91% of them were singletons. Under 15% of the sample is in the top ten clones.

In the case of this clone: What antigen it recognizes has not been identified. No much larger clonotype is one base removed from it; base qualities were not supplied.

Each collaborating institution followed its own protocols to collect whole blood in K2EDTA tubes. For TCRbeta analysis, collaborators shipped samples as frozen whole blood, isolated PBMCs, or DNA extracted from either of those sample types. This sequence uses TRBV3-1 (or the pseudogene TRBV3-2) and TRBJ2-5, and perhaps TRBD2 as D gene, on 5 matching bases. Sequenced sample: peripheral blood. The sequence derives from a woman between 55 and 75 years old with acute or convalescent COVID-19. The nucleotide sequence reads as follows: TGTGCCAGCAGCCAAGAACGGGGAAGATCGGCCCCCCAGTACTTC. This codes for CASSQERGRSAPQYF.